These 6 T cell receptor beta chains share one sample of origin, sequenced in a study of cytomegalovirus exposure and HLA in healthy donors. Primers: 60 Vbeta forward and 13 Jbeta reverse. Generated by immunoSEQ multiplex PCR, the TCRdb table keeps only in-frame clones and is missing some. The table for this sample gives more than 75,000 clones. Sequenced input: PBMCs. These receptors all come from a man in his fifties or sixties in good health and CMV-seropositive.

This chain links TRBV18 with TRBJ1-4; D unresolved. Germline loops: CDR1 KGHSH, CDR2 LQKENI. Deletions cut 0 bases from V and 6 bases from J, with 5 bases between. The CDR3 totals 13 residues. Here the CDR3 reads CASSPPRDEKLFF. The CDR3 DNA follows: TGTGCCAGCTCACCACCGAGGGATGAAAAACTGTTTTTT.

The chain employs TRBV18 and TRBJ1-1, with a weak D call TRBD1 (6 bases). V lost 3 bases and J 1 base, leaving 6 bases between the germline ends. The CDR3 is 13 amino acids. CDR1 and CDR2 from the germline V gene are KGHSH and LQKENI. CDR3 residues: CASSPRGNTEAFF. The CDR3 DNA is TGTGCCAGCTCACCCAGGGGGAACACTGAAGCTTTCTTT.

The V gene is TRBV6-1, the J gene TRBJ1-2; TRBD1 matches 9 bases. Germline loops: CDR1 MNHNS, CDR2 SASEGT. The CDR3 totals 15 residues. Trimming took 6 bases from V and 4 from J; bases not matched to a gene: 9. The CDR3 region has the DNA TGTGCCAGCAGACACACCACAGGGGGCGGCTATGGCTACACCTTC. Its translation: CASRHTTGGGYGYTF.

The chain combines TRBV4-2 with TRBJ1-2, with D perhaps TRBD1 (6 bases). With 0 bases removed from V and 2 bases from J, the gap between germline ends came to 16 bases. Looked up from germline, CDR1 is LGHNA and CDR2 is YNFKEQ. The CDR3 contains 17 residues. CDR3 bases: TGTGCCAGCAGCCAAGAGGATCGGGGGGCGAGCAACTATGGCTACACCTTC. Translation gives CASSQEDRGASNYGYTF.

The V and J genes are TRBV27 and TRBJ1-1; perhaps TRBD1 as D (5 bases). The CDR3 runs to 15 residues. Trimming took off 2 bases at V and 0 bases at J, with 10 bases between the two ends. In germline, CDR1 is MNHEY, CDR2 SMNVEV (reference sequence). CDR3 in amino acids: CASSLGSGLNTEAFF. The DNA of the CDR3 is TGTGCCAGCAGTTTAGGGTCAGGGTTGAACACTGAAGCTTTCTTT.

The rearrangement links TRBV5-1 to TRBJ2-7; D is uncertain. Germline loops: CDR1 SGHRS, CDR2 YFSETQ. The CDR3 is 11 amino acids. The V end lost 7 bases, the J end lost 6 bases, and 11 bases lay between the germline ends. In DNA, the CDR3 is TGCGCCAGCCGGTGCCCTAGCGAGCAGTACGTC. Encoded protein: CASRCPSEQYV.